This entry describes one TCR beta chain. The antigen is undetermined. The data originate from a study of T cell responses to AZD1222 COVID-19 vaccine. Study-wide points: Repertoire sampling happened only post peak T cell response.

The CDR3 contains 15 residues. Germline CDR1 reads MNHNS; CDR2 reads SASEGT. Trimming cost V 1 base and J 0 bases, with 9 bases left between them. Sequenced by immunoSEQ multiplex PCR; TCRdb stores in-frame clones only, minus some. The sample holds tens of thousands of clones; 87% are singletons and the top ten take 1.5%. The material was peripheral blood, obtained on day 0 of AZD1222 vaccination. The chain is built from TRBV6-1 and TRBJ1-1; D is ambiguous. The TCR sequence derives from an adult in good health. This CDR3 reads CASSEGSPVNTEAFF. The CDR3 nucleotides read TGTGCCAGCAGTGAAGGGTCTCCGGTGAACACTGAAGCTTTCTTT.